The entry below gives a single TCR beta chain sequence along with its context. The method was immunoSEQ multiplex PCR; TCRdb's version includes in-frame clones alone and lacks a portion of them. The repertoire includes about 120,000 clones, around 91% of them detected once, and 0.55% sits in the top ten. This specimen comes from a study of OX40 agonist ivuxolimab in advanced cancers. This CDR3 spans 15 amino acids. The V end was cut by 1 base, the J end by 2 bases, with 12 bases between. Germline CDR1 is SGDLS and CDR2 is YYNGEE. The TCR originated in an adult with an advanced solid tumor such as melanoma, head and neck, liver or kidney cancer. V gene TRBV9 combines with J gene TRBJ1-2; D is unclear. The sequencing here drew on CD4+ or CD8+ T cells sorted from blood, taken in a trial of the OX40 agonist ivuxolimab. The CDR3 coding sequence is TGTGCCAGCAGCGTAAGGGAGGGAACCAACTATGGCTACACCTTC. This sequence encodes CASSVREGTNYGYTF.